The subject of this entry is one T cell receptor (beta chain). As yet, its antigen is unknown. The data are from a study of T cells in Graves' hyperthyroidism and ophthalmopathy. Amplification of TCR beta CDR3 regions was performed using RNA transcripts as template. TCR CDR3 regions were first amplified by RT-PCR with HTBI primers. TCRdb ran MiXCR on the multiplex PCR reads and lists one entry per CDR3 protein. Among more than 500,000 distinct CDR3 sequences, roughly 17% were seen once, and the ten largest hold 3.8%. Study-level points and caveats: Median prediction lead before ophthalmopathy onset was 6.5 months with the model.

Based on clinical symptoms, serum thyroxine and TRAb, thyroid ultrasound and orbital computed tomography, diagnoses were reached. Fresh 10 ml peripheral blood yielded PBMCs. The CDR3 runs to 14 residues. The ends were cut back, 1 base at V and 7 bases at J, with 12 bases in the middle. CDR1 is SGHRS, CDR2 YFSETQ, per germline. The origin of this receptor is a woman younger than 45 with Graves' hyperthyroidism. J is TRBJ2-1 and V is TRBV5-1, with TRBD2 as a possible D gene (6 bases). Sequenced sample: blood. The CDR3 reads CASSLIPGRNEQFF. The DNA for the CDR3 is TGCGCCAGCAGCTTGATACCAGGGAGGAATGAGCAGTTCTTC.